The present entry profiles one T cell receptor beta chain with its context. The target of this receptor is not known. Within one base of it there is no much larger clone, and no base qualities were kept. From its cysteine to its phenylalanine, the CDR3 spans 16 amino acids. Only the CDR3 DNA stays, 48 bases, in frame from base 1. Trimming takes 5 bases off V and 4 bases off J; junction bases not matched to a gene: 7. From a lookup of the germline V gene (reference sequence), CDR1 and CDR2 are MNHEY and SMNVEV. The sample is drawn from a study of identical twins (dated by TCRdb to the mid-2010s). Background on the whole study: To test whether fetal clonotypes persist, the study used deep sequencing on TCR alpha and beta repertoires from monozygotic twins, unrelated adults of various ages, and cord blood. Replicate twin experiments were performed at different times using different library preparation protocols to rule out contamination. General study outcomes and caveats: Compared with coincidental sharing between unrelated individuals, an excess of low generation-probability sequences was observed among out-of-frame TCR alpha sequences shared between twins. Invariant T cells such as MAIT and iNKT could partly confound zero-insertion analyses, although diverse VJ usage argued against such confounding for most clonotypes. The excess sharing between twins in beta out-of-frame sequences was weaker because fewer shared sequences reduced the signal-to-noise ratio. In monozygotic twins, recombination models systematically underestimated out-of-frame TCR alpha sharing, but the models matched the sharing seen between unrelated individuals. Conclusions relied on cross-sectional statistical analysis, since the same donors could not be followed over many years. Abundant cord blood beta clonotypes had fewer insertions, young adult naive repertoires showed a similar but weaker trend, and memory repertoires showed no such trend.

Library construction relied on 5' RACE. Sequencing took place on an Illumina HiSeq 2000. A universal primer binding site was introduced by template switching, and a unique molecular identifier was present in the final cDNA, enabling accurate counting of TCR cDNA molecules. First-strand cDNA for TCR alpha and beta chains was synthesized from specific primers in the conserved constant-segment region. To control for contamination, each cDNA library was double barcoded with a SMART-Mk sample barcode plus Illumina barcodes. TruSeq adapter sequences, together with Illumina sample barcodes, were added in two successive PCR steps. TCR alpha and beta cDNA libraries were sequenced on the Illumina HiSeq platform with custom primers. Regarding the original processing steps: MiGEC processed the raw reads to extract unique molecular identifiers, while MiXCR was used to determine the CDR3 positions. Recombination models were inferred per individual with the repgenHMM and IGoR tools using an EM algorithm. The tcR package in R was used for shared clonotype analysis, with sharing normalized by the product of cloneset sizes. To study raw recombination without the effects of thymic and clonal selection, out-of-frame nonproductive sequences were analyzed. TCRdb reanalyzed the raw reads on its own, using fastp at Q25 for trimming and MiXCR for clone calling, and kept in-frame beta chains. Every CDR3 protein is listed once, alongside the most common genes and DNA of its rows. The V and J calls and clone size are TCRdb's, not the authors'. This sample gives approximately 230,000 distinct CDR3 sequences in total; around 6.5% of them show up just once. The ten largest clones capture 13% to 15% of the sample.

Every donor in the study was a healthy Caucasian. The twin cohort consisted of three pairs of female monozygotic twins, all aged roughly 18 to 29 years. Positive isolation kits from Invitrogen were used to isolate CD4+ and CD8+ T cell populations. These records were also assigned to another study, of T cells expressing NK-cell markers. That second report states: In sorted CD3+CD56+NKG2C+, CD3+CD56+NKG2C- and CD3+CD56-NKG2C+ T-cell subsets from several donors, TCR beta-chain repertoires were profiled. Among the eight sequenced donors, seven were HCMV-seropositive and one was HCMV-seronegative. In several experiments an anti-gammadeltaTCR antibody was added to restrict sorting to alphabetaTCR-expressing T cells. In a handful of donors, the dominant CD3+CD56+NKG2C+ clonotypes were found to rank among the top 10 CD8+ clonotypes and to make up 1.0-7.0% of CD8+ T cells. Those dominant clonotypes were again the most abundant among CD3+CD56-NKG2C+ cells in a handful of donors, at about 25-65%. Whether the expanded NKG2C-expressing T cell clones were specific for HCMV antigens was left unclear. The eight sequenced donors were randomly selected healthy volunteers, three men and five women. A commercial ELISA kit detecting HCMV-specific IgG in serum was used to determine HCMV serostatus. MIGEC was used to demultiplex reads and group the reads by UMI, and MiTCR was used to assemble and quantify clonotypes. To exclude erroneous sequences, any TCR cDNA sequence not supported by at least two reads was discarded. The tcR package was used for downstream repertoire analysis, and clonotypes were matched between fractions using CDR3 nucleotide sequence together with V segment. VDJmatch was used to annotate antigen specificity against VDJdb, with one amino acid substitution allowed in CDR3.

The chain is encoded by TRBV27 joined to TRBJ1-4, with 10 bases in between that match TRBD1. The sample was CD8+ T cells sorted from blood. The sequence derives from a woman aged 18-35 years in good health. The DNA sequence follows: TGTGCCAGCAGTACGGGACAGGGGACGGGTAATGAAAAACTGTTTTTT. Its product reads: CASSTGQGTGNEKLFF.